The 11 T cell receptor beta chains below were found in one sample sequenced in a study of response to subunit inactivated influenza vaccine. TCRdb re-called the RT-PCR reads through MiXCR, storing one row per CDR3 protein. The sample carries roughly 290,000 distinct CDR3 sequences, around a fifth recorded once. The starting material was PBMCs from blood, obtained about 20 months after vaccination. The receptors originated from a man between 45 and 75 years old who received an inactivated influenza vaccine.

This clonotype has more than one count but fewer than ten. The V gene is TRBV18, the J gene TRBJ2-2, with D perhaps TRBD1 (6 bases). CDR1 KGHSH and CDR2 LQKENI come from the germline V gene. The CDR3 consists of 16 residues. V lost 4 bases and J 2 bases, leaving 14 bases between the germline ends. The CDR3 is CASSLGRTVNTGELFF. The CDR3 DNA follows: TGTGCCAGCTCACTCGGCCGGACAGTAAACACCGGGGAGCTGTTTTTT. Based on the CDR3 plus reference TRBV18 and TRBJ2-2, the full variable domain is NAGVMQNPRHLVRRRGQEARLRCSPMKGHSHVYWYRQLPEEGLKFMVYLQKENIIDESGMPKERFSAEFPKEGPSILRIQQVVRGDSAAYFCASSLGRTVNTGELFFGEGSRLTVL.

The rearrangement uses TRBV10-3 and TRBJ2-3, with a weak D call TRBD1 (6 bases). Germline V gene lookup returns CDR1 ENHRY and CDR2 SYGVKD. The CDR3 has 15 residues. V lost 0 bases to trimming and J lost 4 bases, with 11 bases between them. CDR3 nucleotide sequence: TGTGCCATCAGTGAGTCCTTTAGGGGGTCAGATACGCAGTATTTT. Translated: CAISESFRGSDTQYF.

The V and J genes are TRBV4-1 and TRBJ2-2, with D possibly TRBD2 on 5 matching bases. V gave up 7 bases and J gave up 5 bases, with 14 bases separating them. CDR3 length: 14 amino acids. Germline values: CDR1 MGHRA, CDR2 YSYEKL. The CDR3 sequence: CASTPRGGTGELFF. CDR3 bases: TGCGCCAGCACCCCCCGGGGTGGGACCGGGGAGCTGTTTTTT.

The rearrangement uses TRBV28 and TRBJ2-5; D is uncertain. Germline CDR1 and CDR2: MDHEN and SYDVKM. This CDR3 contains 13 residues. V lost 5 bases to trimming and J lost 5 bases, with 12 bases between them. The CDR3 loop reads CASSPGPVETQYF. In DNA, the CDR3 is TGTGCCAGCAGTCCCGGGCCTGTGGAGACCCAGTACTTC.

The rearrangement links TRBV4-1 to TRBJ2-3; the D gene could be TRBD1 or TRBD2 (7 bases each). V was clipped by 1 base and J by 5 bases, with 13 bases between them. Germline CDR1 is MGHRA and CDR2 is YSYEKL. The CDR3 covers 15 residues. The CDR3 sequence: CASSQVRGGGDTQYF. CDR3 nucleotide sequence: TGCGCCAGCAGCCAAGTCAGGGGGGGAGGAGATACGCAGTATTTT.

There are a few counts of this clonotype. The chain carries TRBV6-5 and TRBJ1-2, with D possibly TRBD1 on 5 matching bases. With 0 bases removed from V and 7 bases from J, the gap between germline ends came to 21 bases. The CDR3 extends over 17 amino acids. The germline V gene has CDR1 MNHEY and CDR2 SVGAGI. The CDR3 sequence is CASSYSAPGRRSGGYTF. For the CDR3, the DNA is TGTGCCAGCAGTTACTCCGCCCCGGGACGGAGATCGGGTGGCTACACCTTC.

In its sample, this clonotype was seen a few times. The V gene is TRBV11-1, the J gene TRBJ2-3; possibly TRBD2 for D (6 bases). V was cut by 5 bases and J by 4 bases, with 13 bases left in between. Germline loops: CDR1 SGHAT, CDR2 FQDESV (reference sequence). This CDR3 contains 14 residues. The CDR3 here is CASSQGLEADTQYF. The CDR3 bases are TGTGCCAGCAGCCAGGGACTCGAGGCAGATACGCAGTATTTT.

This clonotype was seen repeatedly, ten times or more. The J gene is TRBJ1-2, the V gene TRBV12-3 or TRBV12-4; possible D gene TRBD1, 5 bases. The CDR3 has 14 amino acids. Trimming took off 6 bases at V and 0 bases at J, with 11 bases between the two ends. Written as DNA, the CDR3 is TGTGCCAGCAGCCGGGGGGAAGCTAACTATGGCTACACCTTC. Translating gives CASSRGEANYGYTF.

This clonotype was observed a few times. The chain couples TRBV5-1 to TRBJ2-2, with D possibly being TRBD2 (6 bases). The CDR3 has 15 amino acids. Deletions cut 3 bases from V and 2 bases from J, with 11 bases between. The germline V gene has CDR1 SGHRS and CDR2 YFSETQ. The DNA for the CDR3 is TGCGCCAGCAGCTCGGGGACTTTCAACACCGGGGAGCTGTTTTTT. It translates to CASSSGTFNTGELFF. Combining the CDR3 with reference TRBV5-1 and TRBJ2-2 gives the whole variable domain KAGVTQTPRYLIKTRGQQVTLSCSPISGHRSVSWYQQTPGQGLQFLFEYFSETQRNKGNFPGRFSGRQFSNSRSEMNVSTLELGDSALYLCASSSGTFNTGELFFGEGSRLTVL.

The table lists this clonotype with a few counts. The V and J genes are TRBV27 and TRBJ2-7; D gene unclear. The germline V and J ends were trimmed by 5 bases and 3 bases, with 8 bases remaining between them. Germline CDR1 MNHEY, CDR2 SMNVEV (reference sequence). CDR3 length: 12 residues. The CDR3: CASSPDFYEQYF. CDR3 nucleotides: TGTGCCAGCAGTCCCGACTTCTACGAGCAGTACTTC.

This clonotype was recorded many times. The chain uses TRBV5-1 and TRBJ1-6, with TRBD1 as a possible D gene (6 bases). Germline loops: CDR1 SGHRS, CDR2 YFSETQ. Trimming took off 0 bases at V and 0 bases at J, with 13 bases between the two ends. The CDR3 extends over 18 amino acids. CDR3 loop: CASSLDRVDSSYNSPLHF. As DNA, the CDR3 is TGCGCCAGCAGCTTGGACAGGGTCGATAGCTCCTATAATTCACCCCTCCACTTT.